This passage covers 23 T cell receptor beta chains from one sample sequenced in a study of blood T cell repertoires in COVID-19. Profiling relied on immunoSEQ multiplex PCR, and the TCRdb table lists in-frame clones only, not all of them. Of 85,000 to 95,000 clones listed, 86% are singletons. The specimen was peripheral blood. The receptors shown here come from a woman over 75 with acute or convalescent COVID-19.

This clone appeared a few times. The chain has TRBV12-5 and TRBJ2-7, with D possibly being TRBD1 (6 bases). Trimming shortened V by 9 bases and J by 0 bases, and 9 bases separated the two germline ends. The CDR3 has 12 residues. In germline, CDR1 is LGHNT, CDR2 FRNRAP. The CDR3 DNA reads TGTGCTAGCCCGACAGGCTCCTACGAGCAGTACTTC. The encoded protein is CASPTGSYEQYF.

The J gene is TRBJ2-1, the V gene TRBV24-1, with 13 bases that match TRBD2. Trimming took 4 bases from V and 9 from J; bases not matched to a gene: 5. Germline CDR1 reads KGHDR; CDR2 reads SFDVKD. The CDR3 covers 15 residues. The CDR3 loop reads CATSETSGGAGEQFF. The CDR3 nucleotides read TGTGCCACCAGTGAAACTAGCGGGGGGGCAGGTGAGCAGTTCTTC.

The gene calls are TRBV29-1 and TRBJ1-2; TRBD1 aligns across 9 bases. V was clipped by 6 bases and J by 5 bases; unmatched bases: 7. Germline CDR1 SQVTM, CDR2 ANQGSEA. The CDR3 is made up of 13 amino acids. The CDR3 DNA reads TGCAGCGTACCCGACAGGGGGAAGTATGGCTACACCTTC. This gives the protein CSVPDRGKYGYTF.

The gene calls are TRBV9 and TRBJ2-3; the match to TRBD2 covers 11 bases. This CDR3 has 17 residues. Trimming cost V 0 bases and J 3 bases; bases outside gene matches: 6. Germline V gene sequence: CDR1 SGDLS, CDR2 YYNGEE. The CDR3 DNA reads TGTGCCAGCAGCGTAGCTTATACTAGCGGGGGTACAGATACGCAGTATTTT. Its translation: CASSVAYTSGGTDTQYF.

V and J are TRBV24-1 and TRBJ2-7; TRBD2 is a possible D gene (5 bases). Trimming removed 2 bases from V and 6 bases from J, with 16 bases in between. Germline lookup yields CDR1 KGHDR and CDR2 SFDVKD. The CDR3 sequence is 15 residues long. The CDR3, as DNA: TGTGCCACCAGTGATTCCGGGAACCCTCCTCTCGAGCAGTACTTC. It yields the protein CATSDSGNPPLEQYF.

The J gene is TRBJ2-1, the V gene TRBV5-6; perhaps TRBD1 as D (5 bases). In germline, CDR1 is SGHDT, CDR2 YYEEEE. V gave up 0 bases and J gave up 8 bases, with 6 bases separating them. This CDR3 has 12 amino acids. The chain's CDR3 is CASSLAGHEQFF. The CDR3 coding sequence is TGTGCCAGCAGCTTGGCAGGGCATGAGCAGTTCTTC.

The chain carries TRBV3-1 (or the pseudogene TRBV3-2) and TRBJ2-7; D is undetermined. V was cut by 2 bases and J by 6 bases, with 17 bases left in between. In germline, CDR1 is LGHDT, CDR2 YNNKEL (reference sequence). The CDR3 runs to 15 residues. CDR3 coding DNA: TGTGCCAGCAGCCAAATCCCTCGAACTCGGGTCGAGCAGTACTTC. This codes for CASSQIPRTRVEQYF.

This clone has just a few counts. The chain employs TRBV27 and TRBJ1-1; no definite D call. V lost 2 bases, J lost 6 bases, and 10 bases lay in between. Germline-derived CDR1 and CDR2 are MNHEY and SMNVEV (reference sequence). The length of the CDR3 is 13 residues. DNA of the CDR3: TGTGCCAGCAGTTTAATAGGAGGGTCTGAAGCTTTCTTT. It is translated as CASSLIGGSEAFF.

This chain links TRBV15 with TRBJ2-5, with 7 bases that match TRBD1. Germline lookup yields CDR1 LNHNV and CDR2 YYDKDF (reference sequence). The CDR3 spans 15 residues. Trimming took 1 base from V and 5 from J; bases not matched to a gene: 7. The CDR3 DNA is TGTGCCACCAGCAGAGGACAGGGTTCCATGGAGACCCAGTACTTC. This translates into CATSRGQGSMETQYF.

This clone was seen a single time. The chain is built from TRBV7-9 and TRBJ2-7; TRBD1 agrees at 10 bases. The germline V gene has CDR1 SEHNR and CDR2 FQNEAQ (reference sequence). V dropped 5 bases and J dropped 3; count of bases not matched to a gene: 7. The CDR3 spans 15 residues. The CDR3 DNA sequence: TGTGCCAGCAGCGGCCAGGGACAGGGGTTCTACGAGCAGTACTTC. Translating gives CASSGQGQGFYEQYF. Supplemented by reference TRBV7-9 and TRBJ2-7, the full variable domain reads DTGVSQNPRHKITKRGQNVTFRCDPISEHNRLYWYRQTLGQGPEFLTYFQNEAQLEKSRLLSDRFSAERPKGSFSTLEIQRTEQGDSAMYLCASSGQGQGFYEQYFGPGTRLTVT.

The V gene is TRBV24-1, the J gene TRBJ2-3; D gene unclear. The V end was cut by 5 bases, the J end by 0 bases, with 5 bases between. The germline gives CDR1 KGHDR, CDR2 SFDVKD. This CDR3 comprises 13 residues. CDR3 coding DNA: TGTGCCACCAGTGCTCGGAGCACAGATACGCAGTATTTT. Translating it yields CATSARSTDTQYF.

This chain connects TRBV7-3 to TRBJ2-1, with 12 bases matching TRBD2. Trimming took 5 bases from V and 5 from J; bases not matched to a gene: 1. This CDR3 region has 14 residues. From germline, CDR1 is SGHTA and CDR2 FQGTGA. The CDR3 nucleotides read TGTGCCAGCAGCCCTAGCGGGGGGGACAATGAGCAGTTCTTC. As protein: CASSPSGGDNEQFF.

This rearrangement joins TRBV29-1 to TRBJ1-2, with D possibly TRBD1 on 5 matching bases. Germline CDR1 is SQVTM and CDR2 is ANQGSEA. This CDR3 comprises 14 residues. V was trimmed by 3 bases and J by 6 bases, leaving 17 bases between them. Here the CDR3 reads CSVDFIGRENGYTF. In nucleotides, the CDR3 is TGCAGCGTTGATTTCATTGGCAGGGAAAATGGCTACACCTTC.

This chain uses TRBV5-8 with TRBJ2-5, with 16 bases identical to TRBD2. V was clipped by 9 bases and J by 2 bases; unmatched bases: 13. Per germline, CDR1 SGHTS and CDR2 YDEGEE. The CDR3 is 18 amino acids. CDR3 sequence: CAISTGTSGGAGQETQYF. CDR3 coding DNA: TGTGCCATCTCCACCGGGACTAGCGGGGGGGCCGGGCAAGAGACCCAGTACTTC.

The rearrangement joins TRBV9 to TRBJ1-3; D unresolved. This CDR3 has 14 amino acids. Trimming left V 7 bases short and J 0 bases short, with 11 bases between. Germline values: CDR1 SGDLS, CDR2 YYNGEE. In DNA form, the CDR3 reads TGTGCCAGCTCCCGGGAGGTCTCTGGAAACACCATATATTTT. Translation gives CASSREVSGNTIYF. The whole variable domain, remainder taken from reference TRBV9 and TRBJ1-3, is DSGVTQTPKHLITATGQRVTLRCSPRSGDLSVYWYQQSLDQGLQFLIQYYNGEERAKGNILERFSAQQFPDLHSELNLSSLELGDSALYFCASSREVSGNTIYFGEGSWLTVV.

This clone has a single count. V usage is TRBV9 and J usage is TRBJ2-2; 9 nucleotides match TRBD2. V shed 0 bases and J 4 bases; nucleotides not matched to a gene: 4. CDR3 length: 16 amino acids. Germline assignment: CDR1 SGDLS and CDR2 YYNGEE. CDR3 in DNA: TGTGCCAGCAGCGTAGATAGCGGGGGAATCACCGGGGAGCTGTTTTTT. Translating it yields CASSVDSGGITGELFF.

This chain joins TRBV11-2 and TRBJ2-4; 8 positions match TRBD2. This CDR3 has 18 residues. V dropped 7 bases and J dropped 0; count of bases not matched to a gene: 14. Germline values: CDR1 SGHAT, CDR2 FQNNGV. This CDR3 reads CASTPPGGSVLAKNIQYF. DNA for the CDR3: TGTGCCAGCACCCCCCCGGGAGGGTCAGTCCTAGCCAAAAACATTCAGTACTTC.

The genes are TRBV7-6 and TRBJ2-5; D perhaps matches TRBD1 (6 bases). The germline V and J ends were trimmed by 4 bases and 4 bases, with 19 bases remaining between them. Germline V CDR1 and CDR2: SGHVS, FNYEAQ. This CDR3 is 16 amino acids long. DNA for the CDR3: TGTGCCAGCAGCTCTCGATACAGGGAGCATGGAGAGACCCAGTACTTC. It is translated as CASSSRYREHGETQYF. The entire variable domain, with the rest obtained from reference TRBV7-6 and TRBJ2-5, is as follows: GAGVSQSPRYKVTKRGQDVALRCDPISGHVSLYWYRQALGQGPEFLTYFNYEAQQDKSGLPNDRFSAERPEGSISTLTIQRTEQRDSAMYRCASSSRYREHGETQYFGPGTRLLVL.

This chain uses TRBV5-1 with TRBJ1-2, with D tentatively TRBD1 (6 bases). The germline V and J ends were trimmed by 0 bases and 10 bases, with 25 bases remaining between them. Germline lookup yields CDR1 SGHRS and CDR2 YFSETQ. The CDR3 is made up of 17 amino acids. This CDR3 reads CASSLARAGDLPVVYTF. The CDR3 DNA follows: TGCGCCAGCAGCTTGGCCCGTGCAGGGGATCTCCCTGTGGTCTACACCTTC.

The V call is TRBV18, the J call TRBJ2-3, with 7 bases identical to TRBD2. The CDR3 has 15 residues. Trimming took 4 bases from V and 0 from J; bases not matched to a gene: 4. The germline gives CDR1 KGHSH, CDR2 LQKENI. For the CDR3, the DNA is TGTGCCAGCTCACTAGGACTAGAGAGCACAGATACGCAGTATTTT. It specifies CASSLGLESTDTQYF.

The chain is built from TRBV9 and TRBJ1-2, with D uncertain. The V end lost 1 base, the J end lost 5 bases, and 21 bases lay between the germline ends. This CDR3 has 17 residues. Germline V gene data show CDR1 as SGDLS and CDR2 as YYNGEE. This CDR3 reads CASSVSGQAQIGYGYTF. The CDR3 nucleotides are TGTGCCAGCAGCGTAAGCGGTCAGGCACAGATCGGTTATGGCTACACCTTC. Combining the CDR3 with reference TRBV9 and TRBJ1-2 gives the whole variable domain DSGVTQTPKHLITATGQRVTLRCSPRSGDLSVYWYQQSLDQGLQFLIQYYNGEERAKGNILERFSAQQFPDLHSELNLSSLELGDSALYFCASSVSGQAQIGYGYTFGSGTRLTVV.

The CDR3 region is CASSGTPGTSGGAYEQYF. The CDR3 DNA is TGTGCCAGCAGCGGGACCCCCGGGACTAGCGGGGGGGCCTACGAGCAGTACTTC. V usage is TRBV11-3 and J usage is TRBJ2-7; TRBD2 matches at 16 bases. With V trimmed by 5 bases and J by 2 bases, 9 bases remained unmatched. Germline-derived CDR1 and CDR2 are SGHNT and YENEEA. This CDR3 has 18 residues.

This chain joins TRBV9 and TRBJ2-7; the match to TRBD2 covers 7 bases. With 2 bases clipped from V and 7 bases from J, the junction kept 6 bases outside the gene matches. Germline V gene data show CDR1 as SGDLS and CDR2 as YYNGEE. The CDR3 is 13 residues long. The chain's CDR3 is CASSVGTTWEQYF. CDR3 bases: TGTGCCAGCAGCGTCGGGACTACTTGGGAGCAGTACTTC.